Below are 24 T cell receptor beta chains sequenced from a single sample in a study of cytomegalovirus exposure and HLA in healthy donors. The PCR ran on 60 Vbeta and 13 Jbeta primers. Assay: immunoSEQ multiplex PCR; the TCRdb copy retains only in-frame clones and omits some. The profile covers fewer than 110,000 clones, with approximately 73% appearing a single time and 10% taken by the ten largest. The source material was PBMCs. The receptors derive from a woman under 30 in good health and CMV-seropositive.

The J gene is TRBJ1-6, the V gene TRBV5-1; 8 bases match TRBD1. J lost 0 bases, V lost 4 bases, and 6 bases had no gene match. The germline gives CDR1 SGHRS, CDR2 YFSETQ. The CDR3 is made up of 17 amino acids. The CDR3 nucleotides are TGCGCCAGCAGCCTGACAGGGGAGATCTCCTATAATTCACCCCTCCACTTT. Protein product: CASSLTGEISYNSPLHF.

V is TRBV5-1 and J is TRBJ2-1; TRBD2 matches at 8 bases. Germline lookup yields CDR1 SGHRS and CDR2 YFSETQ. The CDR3 is 15 amino acids. With 0 bases clipped from V and 3 bases from J, the junction kept 2 bases outside the gene matches. DNA for the CDR3: TGCGCCAGCAGCTTGGGAGCGGGGGACTACAATGAGCAGTTCTTC. It encodes CASSLGAGDYNEQFF.

V gene TRBV6-6 combines with J gene TRBJ2-5; D perhaps matches TRBD1 (5 bases). The CDR3 sequence is 12 residues long. V dropped 10 bases and J dropped 5 bases, with 14 bases sitting between them. Germline-derived CDR1 and CDR2 are MNHNY and SVGAGI (reference sequence). As DNA, the CDR3 is TGTGCCACAGCAGGGCCGTTGGAGACCCAGTACTTC. As protein: CATAGPLETQYF.

CDR3 region: CASSFGRMGTEAFF. The DNA for the CDR3 is TGTGCCAGCAGCTTCGGCAGGATGGGCACTGAAGCTTTCTTT. The genes are TRBV5-6 and TRBJ1-1; D remains ambiguous. CDR1 is SGHDT, CDR2 YYEEEE, per germline. The length of the CDR3 is 14 residues. Trimming took 2 bases from V and 4 from J, leaving 12 bases between them.

The CDR3 region has the DNA TGTGCCAGCAGAAGAGAACAGGGGGACACTGAAGCTTTCTTT. Its translation is CASRREQGDTEAFF. The V call is TRBV2, the J call TRBJ1-1, with 8 bases that match TRBD1. The CDR3 is made up of 14 amino acids. V shed 6 bases and J 3 bases; nucleotides not matched to a gene: 6. CDR1 SNHLY and CDR2 FYNNEI come from the germline V gene. The variable domain in full, with the rest retrieved from reference TRBV2 and TRBJ1-1, is EPEVTQTPSHQVTQMGQEVILRCVPISNHLYFYWYRQILGQKVEFLVSFYNNEISEKSEIFDDQFSVERPDGSNFTLKIRSTKLEDSAMYFCASRREQGDTEAFFGQGTRLTVV.

V gene TRBV23-1 combines with J gene TRBJ1-4; 8 nucleotides line up with TRBD1. TRBV23-1 belongs to the ORF category, with a function that is uncertain. V was pared by 4 bases and J by 5 bases, with 12 bases of the junction left unmatched. This CDR3 contains 17 residues. CDR3 DNA sequence: TGCGCCAGCAGTCCCGGGACAGGACCCCACCAGAATGAAAAACTGTTTTTT. Protein product: CASSPGTGPHQNEKLFF.

The chain employs TRBV27 and TRBJ2-7; D not resolved. The germline V gene has CDR1 MNHEY and CDR2 SMNVEV (reference sequence). Trimming shortened V by 3 bases and J by 0 bases, and 9 bases separated the two germline ends. CDR3 length equals 14 residues. This CDR3 is CASSLGRLSYEQYF. The CDR3 DNA sequence: TGTGCCAGCAGTTTGGGCCGGCTCTCCTACGAGCAGTACTTC.

V usage is TRBV6-5 and J usage is TRBJ2-5, with TRBD2 identical over 7 bases. This CDR3 has 16 residues. The trim removed 2 bases at V and 3 bases at J, leaving 9 bases unmatched. Per the germline V gene, CDR1 is MNHEY and CDR2 is SVGAGI. CDR3 amino acids: CASSYLLGGFEETQYF. In DNA, the CDR3 is TGTGCCAGCAGTTACCTTTTGGGGGGGTTTGAAGAGACCCAGTACTTC.

The chain is built from TRBV5-4 and TRBJ1-1; 9 bases align to TRBD1. The CDR3 runs 17 residues. From germline, CDR1 is SGHNT and CDR2 YYREEE (reference sequence). V lost 3 bases to trimming and J lost 1 base; unmatched junction nucleotides: 10. The CDR3 region has the DNA TGTGCCAGCAGCTCGCGCAAAAAGGGACAGGGGAACACTGAAGCTTTCTTT. This sequence encodes CASSSRKKGQGNTEAFF.

The CDR3 protein is CASTGGFFGNTIYF. CDR3 DNA: TGTGCCAGCACGGGAGGTTTTTTTGGAAACACCATATATTTT. This sequence joins TRBV9 and TRBJ1-3; D is unresolved. The length of the CDR3 is 14 residues. In germline, CDR1 is SGDLS, CDR2 YYNGEE. Trimming took 6 bases from V and 3 from J, leaving 13 bases between them. Full variable domain (outside the CDR3, taken from reference TRBV9 and TRBJ1-3): DSGVTQTPKHLITATGQRVTLRCSPRSGDLSVYWYQQSLDQGLQFLIQYYNGEERAKGNILERFSAQQFPDLHSELNLSSLELGDSALYFCASTGGFFGNTIYFGEGSWLTVV.

The chain uses TRBV5-8 and TRBJ2-5, with D possibly matching TRBD2 (5 bases). The J call could be wrong; TRBJ2-7 is a better fit for the DNA end. Germline V lookup: CDR1 SGHTS, CDR2 YDEGEE. This CDR3 has 14 amino acids. CDR3 residues: CASSLFVGGDEQYF. The DNA for the CDR3 is TGTGCCAGCAGCTTGTTCGTAGGAGGCGACGAGCAGTACTTC.

The V and J genes are TRBV27 and TRBJ2-1, with D possibly matching TRBD2 (6 bases). CDR1 is MNHEY, CDR2 SMNVEV, per germline (reference sequence). The CDR3 spans 13 residues. V shed 8 bases and J shed 7 bases, with 15 bases lying between them. The CDR3 DNA follows: TGTGCCAGCTGTGTCGGAGGGCGGAATGAGCAGTTCTTC. Translating gives CASCVGGRNEQFF.

This clone appeared once. This chain joins TRBV4-1 and TRBJ2-3; TRBD2 matches 7 bases. The CDR3 loop spans 16 amino acids. Trimming cost V 1 base and J 6 bases; bases outside gene matches: 10. The germline gives CDR1 MGHRA, CDR2 YSYEKL. The CDR3 reads CASSQGRTSVSDTQYF. In DNA form, the CDR3 reads TGCGCCAGCAGCCAAGGAAGGACTAGTGTATCCGATACGCAGTATTTT.

V usage is TRBV9 and J usage is TRBJ2-5, with a tentative D call TRBD1 (6 bases). With the DNA end fitting TRBJ2-7 better, the J assignment may be wrong. The CDR3 length is 15 residues. CDR1 is SGDLS, CDR2 YYNGEE, per germline. CDR3 DNA sequence: TGTGCCAGCAGCCCACACAGGGTCAGCTCCTACGAGCAGTACTTC. This encodes CASSPHRVSSYEQYF.

This CDR3 reads CASSLGGPTYNEQFF. The CDR3, as DNA: TGTGCCAGCAGCTTAGGTGGGCCGACCTACAATGAGCAGTTCTTC. The chain uses TRBV7-3 and TRBJ2-1; D is undetermined. CDR3 size: 15 residues. Germline V CDR1 and CDR2: SGHTA, FQGTGA. The ends were cut back, 2 bases at V and 2 bases at J, with 10 bases in the middle.

The chain is built from TRBV9 and TRBJ1-3; D gene uncertain. Trimming took off 1 base at V and 8 bases at J, with 7 bases between the two ends. The CDR3 has 12 residues. Germline CDR1 is SGDLS and CDR2 is YYNGEE. The chain's CDR3 is CASSVYRDTIYF. CDR3 nucleotide sequence: TGTGCCAGCAGCGTATATCGTGACACCATATATTTT.

V usage is TRBV30 and J usage is TRBJ2-1, with TRBD2 matching over 7 bases. Trimming at V came to 1 base and at J to 10 bases, leaving 4 bases not matched to a gene. The V gene's germline CDR1 is GTSNPN and CDR2 SVGIG (reference sequence). There are 12 residues in the CDR3. CDR3 in amino acids: CAWSGGGVEQFF. The CDR3 nucleotides read TGTGCCTGGAGTGGGGGAGGGGTAGAGCAGTTCTTC.

The chain is built from TRBV12-5 and TRBJ1-2, with D uncertain. V was cut by 6 bases and J by 2 bases, with 16 bases left in between. From germline, CDR1 is LGHNT and CDR2 FRNRAP. The CDR3 totals 15 residues. CDR3 sequence: CASGNSRAVNYGYTF. The CDR3 DNA is TGTGCTAGTGGCAATTCCCGAGCTGTGAACTATGGCTACACCTTC.

The gene calls are TRBV5-6 and TRBJ2-2; 11 bases line up with TRBD2. The V segment lost 4 bases and the J segment 5 bases; nucleotides outside the gene matches: 7. The CDR3 contains 16 residues. Germline values: CDR1 SGHDT, CDR2 YYEEEE. The CDR3 spells CASSPPSGGLTGELFF. The CDR3 DNA sequence: TGTGCCAGCAGCCCTCCTAGCGGGGGGTTAACCGGGGAGCTGTTTTTT. Full variable domain (rest looked up from reference TRBV5-6 and TRBJ2-2): DAGVTQSPTHLIKTRGQQVTLRCSPKSGHDTVSWYQQALGQGPQFIFQYYEEEERQRGNFPDRFSGHQFPNYSSELNVNALLLGDSALYLCASSPPSGGLTGELFFGEGSRLTVL.

The chain links TRBV9 to TRBJ2-3; tentative D call: TRBD1 (5 bases). Looked up from germline, CDR1 is SGDLS and CDR2 is YYNGEE. V lost 4 bases to trimming and J lost 5 bases, with 17 bases between them. This CDR3 is 15 amino acids long. The CDR3 region is CASSPYEAQGDTQYF. The DNA for the CDR3 is TGTGCCAGCAGCCCGTACGAGGCTCAGGGAGATACGCAGTATTTT. The entire variable domain, with the rest obtained from reference TRBV9 and TRBJ2-3, is as follows: DSGVTQTPKHLITATGQRVTLRCSPRSGDLSVYWYQQSLDQGLQFLIQYYNGEERAKGNILERFSAQQFPDLHSELNLSSLELGDSALYFCASSPYEAQGDTQYFGPGTRLTVL.

This clone was counted a few times. The rearrangement joins TRBV19 to TRBJ1-5, with D perhaps matching TRBD1 (6 bases). CDR3 size: 15 residues. From germline, CDR1 is LNHDA and CDR2 SQIVND (reference sequence). Trimming left V 6 bases short and J 2 bases short, with 14 bases between. The CDR3 loop reads CASSRDNGGNQPQHF. CDR3 bases: TGTGCCAGTAGCCGGGACAACGGGGGCAATCAGCCCCAGCATTTT.

The chain links TRBV28 to TRBJ2-7; 9 positions match TRBD1. The CDR3 totals 12 residues. Trimming removed 5 bases from V and 6 bases from J; junction bases left unmatched: 2. Looked up from germline, CDR1 is MDHEN and CDR2 is SYDVKM. CDR3 coding DNA: TGTGCCAGCAGTGGGACAGGGAGCGAGCAGTACTTC. Residues: CASSGTGSEQYF.

The chain joins TRBV5-8 to TRBJ1-2; D is unresolved. From germline, CDR1 is SGHTS and CDR2 YDEGEE. Trimming left V 7 bases short and J 3 bases short, with 10 bases between. This CDR3 has 12 amino acids. CDR3 in DNA: TGTGCCAGCGGCGGGGTCTACTATGGCTACACCTTC. Translation gives CASGGVYYGYTF.

The CDR3 DNA follows: TGTGCCAGCAGTTACGGTCAGGGGGCACTCTACGAGCAGTACTTC. It codes for CASSYGQGALYEQYF. The chain couples TRBV6-5 to TRBJ2-7, with TRBD1 identical over 8 bases. Germline V lookup: CDR1 MNHEY, CDR2 SVGAGI. V lost 2 bases, J lost 3 bases, and 6 bases stayed unmatched. This CDR3 is 15 amino acids long.